This T cell receptor beta chain was retrieved from a study of blood T cells in healthy people across ages. General study results and limits: It was not possible, with unsorted PBMCs, to conclusively compare naive and antigen-experienced cells. Diversity estimates drawn from one million T cells were deemed underestimates.

To note about this clonotype: Its matching antigen is unknown.

Germline V gene sequence: CDR1 MNHEY, CDR2 SVGEGT. This CDR3 spans 15 amino acids. The V segment lost 7 bases and the J segment 4 bases; nucleotides outside the gene matches: 9. Primers used in a second PCR of about 6 to 11 cycles were a sample-barcoded 5' primer and a J-beta primer mix. MiXCR, run by TCRdb on the 5' RACE reads, gives a single entry per CDR3 protein. The sample has 1.5 million to 1.8 million distinct CDR3 sequences, approximately 42% seen once. This chain links TRBV6-2 or TRBV6-3 with TRBJ1-1, with 10 bases aligning to TRBD1. This clonotype was obtained from a woman between 18 and 29 years old in good health. The sequenced material came from blood. The CDR3: CASKPGQGLGTEAFF. For the CDR3, the DNA is TGTGCCAGCAAACCGGGACAGGGGTTGGGCACTGAAGCTTTCTTT.